This TCR beta chain was found in a study of shared T cell receptors in the human thymus. Only in-frame clones appear in the TCRdb table, and some are missing; sequencing was by immunoSEQ multiplex PCR. This sample has hundreds of thousands of clones, with approximately 87% found just once. V shed 4 bases and J shed 2 bases, with 12 bases lying between them. The CDR3 is 15 residues long. The germline gives CDR1 SGHAT, CDR2 FQNNGV. The data were also submitted as part of a second study, on human thymus T cells. As reported in that work: An apparent bias in V and J gene usage was seen in thymic and blood repertoires. The related literature has documented a marked overlap of thymic repertoires among unrelated individuals.

This receptor was taken from a boy in the first two years of life with a congenital heart defect. The chain joins TRBV11-2 to TRBJ2-1; possible D gene TRBD2, 5 bases. Sequencing input: thymocytes. The CDR3 region has the DNA TGTGCCAGCAGCTGGGGAGAGGGAGCCTACAATGAGCAGTTCTTC. This sequence encodes CASSWGEGAYNEQFF.